This TCR beta chain was sequenced in a study of T-cell memory formation after mild COVID-19. Points from the study as a whole: Chiefly within CM and EM were the contracting CD4+ clones; CD8+ ones were within EMRA.

TCRdb re-called the 5' RACE reads through MiXCR, storing one row per CDR3 protein. The data hold hundreds of thousands of distinct CDR3 sequences, with around 15% observed a single time. Germline V gene lookup returns CDR1 DFQATT and CDR2 SNEGSKA (reference sequence). V was trimmed by 6 bases and J by 3 bases, leaving 15 bases between them. The CDR3 runs 14 residues. Points on this clonotype: What it binds is unknown.

Material for sequencing was PBMCs or a T cell subset sorted from them (not recorded which). V usage is TRBV20-1 and J usage is TRBJ1-5, with D tentatively TRBD1 (6 bases). This sequence was found in a man younger than 35 who had mild COVID-19 (a few samples of this study predate the infection). Cell type and time point are not known. The CDR3, as DNA: TGCAGTGCAGGGGGGCGCCAGGCCAATCAGCCCCAGCATTTT. It is translated as CSAGGRQANQPQHF.